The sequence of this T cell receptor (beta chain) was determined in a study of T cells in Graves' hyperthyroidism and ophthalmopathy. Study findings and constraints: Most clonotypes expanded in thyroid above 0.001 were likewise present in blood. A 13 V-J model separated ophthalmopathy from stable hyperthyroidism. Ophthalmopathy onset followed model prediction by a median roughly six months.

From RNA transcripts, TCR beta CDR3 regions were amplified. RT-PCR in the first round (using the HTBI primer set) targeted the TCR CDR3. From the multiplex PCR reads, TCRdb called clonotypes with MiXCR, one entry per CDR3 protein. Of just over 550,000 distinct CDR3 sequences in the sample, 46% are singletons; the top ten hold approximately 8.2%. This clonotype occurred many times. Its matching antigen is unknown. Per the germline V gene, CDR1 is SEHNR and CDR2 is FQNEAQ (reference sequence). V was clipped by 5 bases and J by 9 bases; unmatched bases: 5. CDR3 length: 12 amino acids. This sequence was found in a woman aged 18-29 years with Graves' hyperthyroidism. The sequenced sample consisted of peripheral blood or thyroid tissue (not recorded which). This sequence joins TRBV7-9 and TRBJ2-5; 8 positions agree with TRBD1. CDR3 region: CASSGQGSAQYF. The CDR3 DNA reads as TGTGCCAGCAGCGGACAGGGATCGGCCCAGTACTTC. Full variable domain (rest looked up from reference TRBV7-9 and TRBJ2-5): DTGVSQNPRHKITKRGQNVTFRCDPISEHNRLYWYRQTLGQGPEFLTYFQNEAQLEKSRLLSDRFSAERPKGSFSTLEIQRTEQGDSAMYLCASSGQGSAQYFGPGTRLLVL.